Listed below are T cell receptor beta chains from one sample, sequenced in a study of blood T cell repertoires in COVID-19. TCRdb's copy holds only in-frame clones and misses some; the assay was immunoSEQ multiplex PCR. Of under 300,000 clones in the sample, 82% were seen once. Sample: peripheral blood. The source of these receptors is a woman of 80 years or more with active or convalescent COVID-19. The CDR3 runs from the conserved cysteine through the conserved F or W. D genes are given only for firm matches. Clone size is given for some rows only: seen once, a few or many times, or a class if the clone is expanded.

j_call,v_call,d_call,clone_size,cdr3_nt,cdr3_aa
TRBJ1-2,TRBV20-1,-,few,TGCAGTGCAGGGGATGGGTATGGCTACACCTTC,CSAGDGYGYTF
TRBJ2-6,TRBV28,-,-,TGTGCCAGCAACGCAGGGAATGGTGGGGCCAACGTCCTGACTTTC,CASNAGNGGANVLTF
TRBJ1-2,TRBV6-6,-,-,TGTGCCAGCAGTTACTCGTCGGGTGGCTACACCTTC,CASSYSSGGYTF
TRBJ2-7,TRBV27,TRBD2,-,TGTGCCAGCAGTTGGGCTAGCGGGAGTTTCTACGAGCAGTACTTC,CASSWASGSFYEQYF
TRBJ2-3,TRBV5-1,TRBD2,-,TGCGCCAGCAGCAAGACTAGCGGGGGGCGGGATACGCAGTATTTT,CASSKTSGGRDTQYF
TRBJ1-2,TRBV28,-,-,TGTGCCAGCAGCCCATTTGACTCCTATGGCTACACCTTC,CASSPFDSYGYTF
TRBJ2-2,TRBV18,TRBD2,-,TGTGCCAGCTCACCCTCTGCGGGGGGCCCTGGAATCGGGGAGCTGTTTTTT,CASSPSAGGPGIGELFF
TRBJ1-6,TRBV11-2,-,-,TGTGCCAGCACATTGATGGGGGGAAGTCAATCACCCCTCCACTTT,CASTLMGGSQSPLHF
TRBJ2-1,TRBV28,-,-,TGTGCCAGCATGGCCCGACCAGGCTACAATGAGCAGTTCTTC,CASMARPGYNEQFF
TRBJ2-2,TRBV18,-,few,TGTGCCAGCTCACCACGGTCACAGCTGAACACCGGGGAGCTGTTTTTT,CASSPRSQLNTGELFF
TRBJ1-6,TRBV4-1,-,once,TGCGCCAGCAGCCAAGACGGGGGGTCTAATTCACCCCCCCACTTT,CASSQDGGSNSPPHF
TRBJ1-5,TRBV10-3,-,-,TGTGCCATCAGTGAACGGTTATTGCAGCCCCAGCATTTT,CAISERLLQPQHF